This T cell receptor beta chain was captured by sequencing in a study of identical twins. TCRdb independently ran MiXCR on the 5' RACE reads; one entry per CDR3 protein. There are 1.5 million to 2 million distinct CDR3 sequences in the sample; about 32% occur only once, and under 0.35% lies in the top ten. Whole-study results and caveats: A partial confounding effect on zero-insertion analyses could come from invariant MAIT and iNKT cells. The study reached conclusions through statistical analysis that was cross-sectional, not following the same donors.

This clonotype occurred a few times. Its antigen is currently unknown. The junction and the germline gene differ at one end; a read error may be behind it. Germline V gene sequence: CDR1 MNHEY, CDR2 SMNVEV (reference sequence). The CDR3 consists of 12 residues. The clonotype comes from a newborn girl in good health. The chain couples TRBV27 to TRBJ1-6; the match to TRBD1 covers 8 bases. The sequenced sample consisted of cord blood. The chain's CDR3 is CASSLQGAPLHF. In nucleotides, the CDR3 is TGCGCCAGCAGCTTACAGGGGGCACCCCTCCACTTT.